The clone carrying this TCR beta chain was seen at least ten times. This sample stems from a study of spatial heterogeneity in lung cancer. Time point of the sample: blood at routine non-recurrence follow-up after resection. TCRdb re-called the 5' RACE reads with MiXCR, one entry per CDR3 protein. The sample holds fewer than 20,000 distinct CDR3 sequences, 7% to 10% seen once. CDR1 and CDR2 from the germline V gene are LGHDT and YNNKEL (reference sequence). The CDR3 extends over 16 amino acids. V trimming: 1 base; J trimming: 6 bases; junction bases outside the gene matches: 9. The source of this sequence is a male donor with early-stage non-small cell lung cancer. This sequence joins TRBV3-1 and TRBJ2-5, with 9 bases aligning to TRBD2. The starting material was PBMCs, obtained at follow-up. The CDR3 spells CASSQVGGGVGQTQYF. The CDR3 DNA reads TGTGCCAGCAGCCAAGTGGGCGGGGGGGTCGGTCAGACCCAGTACTTC.